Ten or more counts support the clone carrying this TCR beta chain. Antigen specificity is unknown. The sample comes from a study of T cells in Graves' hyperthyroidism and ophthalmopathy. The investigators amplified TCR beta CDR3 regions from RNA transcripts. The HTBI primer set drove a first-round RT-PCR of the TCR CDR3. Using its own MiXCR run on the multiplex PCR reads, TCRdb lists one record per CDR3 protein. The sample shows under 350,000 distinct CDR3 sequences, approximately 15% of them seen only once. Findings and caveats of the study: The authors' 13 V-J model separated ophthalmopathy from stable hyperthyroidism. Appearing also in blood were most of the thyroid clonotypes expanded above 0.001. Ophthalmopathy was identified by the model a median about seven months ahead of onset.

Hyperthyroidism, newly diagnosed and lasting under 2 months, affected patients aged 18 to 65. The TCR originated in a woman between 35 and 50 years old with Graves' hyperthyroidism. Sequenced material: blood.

The CDR3 DNA is TGCAGTGCTAGAGATCCGAAGAACTATGGCTACACCTTC. Encoded protein: CSARDPKNYGYTF. The chain links TRBV20-1 to TRBJ1-2; D gene unclear. Germline-derived CDR1 and CDR2 are DFQATT and SNEGSKA (reference sequence). Trimming stripped 0 bases from V and 2 bases from J, with 7 bases between. This CDR3 has 13 residues.